The next 19 T cell receptor beta chains were all read from a single sample in a study of STAT5B mutations in CD4+ large granular lymphocyte leukemia. TCRdb's copy holds only in-frame clones and misses some; the assay was immunoSEQ multiplex PCR. The repertoire holds just over 40,000 clones, with roughly 79% as singletons. The sequencing sample was made of CD4+ T cells from blood buffy coats. The origin of the receptors is a human donor in good health.

This clone occurred once. The CDR3 sequence is CASSIDLGQSKFRGSYGYTF. The CDR3 region has the DNA TGTGCCAGTAGTATAGATTTGGGGCAGTCGAAGTTTCGGGGGTCCTATGGCTACACCTTC. The rearrangement uses TRBV19 and TRBJ1-2, with a tentative D call TRBD1 (5 bases). Per the germline V gene, CDR1 is LNHDA and CDR2 is SQIVND (reference sequence). The CDR3 is made up of 20 amino acids. V was shortened by 0 bases and J by 4 bases, with 27 bases between the two germline ends.

The genes are TRBV28 and TRBJ2-7; a weak D match, TRBD1 (5 bases). The V and J ends lost 6 bases and 2 bases respectively, with 8 bases between them. From germline, CDR1 is MDHEN and CDR2 SYDVKM. This CDR3 has 12 residues. The CDR3 DNA sequence: TGTGCCAGCAGCGTACAGGCCTACGAGCAGTACTTC. Translating it yields CASSVQAYEQYF.

The gene calls are TRBV6-4 and TRBJ2-1, with 9 nucleotides matching TRBD2. The CDR3 length is 13 residues. V shed 5 bases, J shed 7 bases, and the junction held 3 bases outside the gene matches. Germline V gives CDR1 MRHNA, CDR2 SNTAGT. CDR3 region: CASSLAGSNEQFF. Written as DNA, the CDR3 is TGTGCCAGCAGTCTAGCGGGGAGTAATGAGCAGTTCTTC.

The CDR3 loop reads CASSSGGSGANVLTF. CDR3 coding DNA: TGTGCCAGCAGTTCGGGGGGCTCTGGGGCCAACGTCCTGACTTTC. This rearrangement joins TRBV28 to TRBJ2-6, with 7 bases fitting TRBD2. This CDR3 comprises 15 residues. The germline gives CDR1 MDHEN, CDR2 SYDVKM. V lost 4 bases and J lost 0; bases outside the gene matches: 0.

The V and J genes are TRBV7-2 and TRBJ1-1, with TRBD1 as a possible D gene (5 bases). Germline assignment: CDR1 SGHTA and CDR2 FQGNSA. The CDR3 runs 15 residues. With 4 bases removed from V and 5 bases from J, the gap between germline ends came to 17 bases. The CDR3 DNA reads TGTGCCAGCAGCTCGCGGGGGGGTCCCGGGACTGAAGCTTTCTTT. Translation gives CASSSRGGPGTEAFF.

J is TRBJ1-2 and V is TRBV15, with 10 positions matching TRBD1. Germline V gene data show CDR1 as LNHNV and CDR2 as YYDKDF (reference sequence). This CDR3 has 15 amino acids. Trimming removed 5 bases from V and 5 bases from J; junction bases left unmatched: 8. The CDR3 here is CATSQDRGQVYGYTF. The CDR3 DNA reads as TGTGCCACCAGCCAAGACAGGGGGCAGGTGTATGGCTACACCTTC.

The chain couples TRBV5-4 to TRBJ2-5; the D gene is possibly TRBD1 (5 bases). V lost 5 bases to trimming and J lost 5 bases, with 13 bases between them. The CDR3 consists of 13 residues. The V gene's germline CDR1 is SGHNT and CDR2 YYREEE (reference sequence). The CDR3 protein is CASRGRVEETQYF. CDR3 in DNA: TGTGCCAGCAGGGGCAGGGTAGAGGAGACCCAGTACTTC.

V gene TRBV30 combines with J gene TRBJ2-5, with D possibly being TRBD2 (5 bases). Per germline, CDR1 GTSNPN and CDR2 SVGIG (reference sequence). Trimming cost V 3 bases and J 3 bases, with 8 bases left between them. CDR3 length: 12 amino acids. The CDR3 reads CAWSEGEETQYF. CDR3 nucleotide sequence: TGTGCCTGGAGCGAGGGCGAAGAGACCCAGTACTTC.

This sequence joins TRBV5-4 and TRBJ2-6; D gene uncertain. V dropped 3 bases and J dropped 3 bases, with 7 bases sitting between them. Per the germline V gene, CDR1 is SGHNT and CDR2 is YYREEE (reference sequence). The CDR3 totals 14 residues. DNA for the CDR3: TGTGCCAGCAGCTCGACCGGTGGGGCCAACGTCCTGACTTTC. Protein: CASSSTGGANVLTF.

The chain uses TRBV25-1 and TRBJ2-1; 7 nucleotides agree with TRBD1. The germline gives CDR1 MGHDK, CDR2 SYGVNS. V lost 6 bases to trimming and J lost 6 bases; unmatched junction nucleotides: 8. CDR3 size: 14 residues. CDR3 amino acids: CASRNTGVGNEQFF. As DNA, the CDR3 is TGTGCCAGCAGAAATACAGGGGTTGGCAATGAGCAGTTCTTC.

The CDR3 bases are TGTGCCAGCAGCGTAGAGTTGGGCGGCAGGGGGGGCGGCTACACCTTC. Translation: CASSVELGGRGGGYTF. V usage is TRBV9 and J usage is TRBJ1-2; TRBD1 matches 7 bases. Germline CDR1 is SGDLS and CDR2 is YYNGEE. The CDR3 loop spans 16 amino acids. The V and J ends lost 0 bases and 8 bases, in that order; junction bases with no gene match: 13. The variable domain in full, completed from reference TRBV9 and TRBJ1-2, reads DSGVTQTPKHLITATGQRVTLRCSPRSGDLSVYWYQQSLDQGLQFLIQYYNGEERAKGNILERFSAQQFPDLHSELNLSSLELGDSALYFCASSVELGGRGGGYTFGSGTRLTVV.

This clone has just a few counts. The chain has TRBV6-1 and TRBJ1-4; D gene unclear. The CDR3 sequence is 15 residues long. Per germline, CDR1 MNHNS and CDR2 SASEGT. Trimming took 5 bases from V and 8 from J, leaving 18 bases between them. As DNA, the CDR3 is TGTGCCAGCAGTAAAAACCGGGCCCTCCAGGAAAAACTGTTTTTT. This sequence encodes CASSKNRALQEKLFF.

The V gene is TRBV7-8, the J gene TRBJ2-7; TRBD2 might be the D (5 bases). V lost 4 bases to trimming and J lost 2 bases, with 9 bases between them. The CDR3 sequence is 13 residues long. Germline CDR1 is SGHVS and CDR2 is FQNEAQ. CDR3 in DNA: TGTGCCAGCAGCTGGACTCAGGCCTACGAGCAGTACTTC. Protein: CASSWTQAYEQYF.

The chain recombines TRBV4-2 with TRBJ2-1; D is unresolved. The CDR3 covers 13 residues. V was trimmed by 1 base and J by 8 bases, leaving 9 bases between them. Germline CDR1 reads LGHNA; CDR2 reads YNFKEQ. The chain's CDR3 is CASSQVLWHEQFF. In DNA, the CDR3 is TGTGCCAGCAGCCAAGTCTTATGGCATGAGCAGTTCTTC.

The CDR3 loop is CASSPSTSGTNTGELFF. In DNA form, the CDR3 reads TGTGCCAGCAGCCCCTCGACTAGCGGAACGAACACCGGGGAGCTGTTTTTT. The chain recombines TRBV7-6 with TRBJ2-2; TRBD2 aligns across 9 bases. CDR1 is SGHVS, CDR2 FNYEAQ, per germline. The CDR3 is 17 residues long. Trimming cost V 5 bases and J 0 bases; bases outside gene matches: 7. The whole variable domain, filled in from reference TRBV7-6 and TRBJ2-2, reads GAGVSQSPRYKVTKRGQDVALRCDPISGHVSLYWYRQALGQGPEFLTYFNYEAQQDKSGLPNDRFSAERPEGSISTLTIQRTEQRDSAMYRCASSPSTSGTNTGELFFGEGSRLTVL.

This chain connects TRBV28 to TRBJ2-4; 7 positions agree with TRBD2. After removal of 5 bases from V and 0 bases from J, the junction contained 16 bases not matched to a gene. CDR3 length equals 19 residues. CDR1 is MDHEN, CDR2 SYDVKM, per germline. Here the CDR3 DNA reads TGTGCCAGCAGTAACATAGTGGGGGGGTGGGACCAAGCCAAAAACATTCAGTACTTC. It yields the protein CASSNIVGGWDQAKNIQYF.

CDR3 nucleotide sequence: TGCGCCAGCAGCCGGGACAGCCTAATAGCCTACGAGCAGTACTTC. Translated: CASSRDSLIAYEQYF. The chain carries TRBV5-1 and TRBJ2-7; 7 bases line up with TRBD1. Germline lookup yields CDR1 SGHRS and CDR2 YFSETQ. CDR3 length: 15 residues. The V segment lost 4 bases and the J segment 2 bases; nucleotides outside the gene matches: 9. The full variable domain, completed using reference TRBV5-1 and TRBJ2-7, is KAGVTQTPRYLIKTRGQQVTLSCSPISGHRSVSWYQQTPGQGLQFLFEYFSETQRNKGNFPGRFSGRQFSNSRSEMNVSTLELGDSALYLCASSRDSLIAYEQYFGPGTRLTVT.

This chain uses TRBV11-2 with TRBJ2-7; D is ambiguous. Germline V gene data show CDR1 as SGHAT and CDR2 as FQNNGV. Trimming shortened V by 6 bases and J by 5 bases, and 11 bases separated the two germline ends. The CDR3 has 12 residues. CDR3 DNA sequence: TGTGCCAGCAGTCGTACATGGGACGAGCAGTACTTC. Residues: CASSRTWDEQYF. Full variable domain (missing parts from reference TRBV11-2 and TRBJ2-7): EAGVAQSPRYKIIEKRQSVAFWCNPISGHATLYWYQQILGQGPKLLIQFQNNGVVDDSQLPKDRFSAERLKGVDSTLKIQPAKLEDSAVYLCASSRTWDEQYFGPGTRLTVT.

This clone was observed a handful of times. The chain employs TRBV10-3 and TRBJ1-4, with D hard to call. CDR1 and CDR2 (germline): ENHRY, SYGVKD. The V and J ends lost 0 bases and 4 bases respectively, with 12 bases between them. This CDR3 spans 16 amino acids. The CDR3 spells CAISESAGMLNEKLFF. The CDR3 region has the DNA TGTGCCATCAGTGAGTCTGCGGGGATGCTTAATGAAAAACTGTTTTTT.